This T cell receptor (beta chain) comes out of a study of T cell repertoires in ileal Crohn's disease. For the study at large: Thiopurines (around twelve) or anti-TNF agents (more than 17) were given postoperatively to about half.

The J segment lost 10 bases and the V segment lost 5 bases, leaving 11 bases of the junction unmatched. The CDR3 length is 14 residues. Germline loops: CDR1 SGHNT, CDR2 YYREEE (reference sequence). Specified time point: neoterminal ileum biopsy at postoperative endoscopy, about 6 months after surgery. Libraries were prepared by immunoSEQ multiplex PCR; TCRdb keeps only in-frame clonotypes and omits some of them. The repertoire has nearly 7,500 clones, around 70% of them found once; the top ten carry 7% to 8%. This receptor was identified in an adult with Crohn's disease. Sequencing was done on a sample of ileal tissue. This chain joins TRBV5-4 and TRBJ2-3; 9 nucleotides match TRBD1. CDR3 sequence (DNA): TGTGCCAGCAGTCCGACAGGGGGATATGATCCGCAGTATTTT. It translates to CASSPTGGYDPQYF.